The 4 T cell receptor beta chains below were found in one sample sequenced in a study of CD8+ T cells in alopecia areata. Extraction of RNA preceded its reverse transcription into cDNA, which served as the sequencing template. TCRdb's copy holds only in-frame clones and misses some; the assay was immunoSEQ multiplex PCR. The repertoire holds 200,000 to 250,000 clones, less than 80% seen once, with approximately 1.2% in the top ten. The sample consisted of CD4+ T cells sorted from blood, taken at week 0. The receptors shown here come from a human donor with alopecia areata.

The chain combines TRBV7-3 with TRBJ1-6, with TRBD1 identical over 8 bases. The CDR3 spans 15 residues. Germline-derived CDR1 and CDR2 are SGHTA and FQGTGA. Trimming cost V 5 bases and J 7 bases; bases outside gene matches: 7. CDR3 nucleotide sequence: TGTGCCAGCAGCCTGGACAGGGCAAGGAATTCACCCCTCCACTTT. Its protein product is CASSLDRARNSPLHF.

This chain links TRBV10-3 with TRBJ2-3; no definite D call. This CDR3 comprises 15 residues. V lost 0 bases and J lost 1, with 8 bases in between. Germline V gives CDR1 ENHRY, CDR2 SYGVKD. The DNA of the CDR3 is TGTGCCATCAGTGAGTCTTCGTCTGGCACAGATACGCAGTATTTT. Translated: CAISESSSGTDTQYF.

V usage is TRBV30 and J usage is TRBJ1-4; D unresolved. Looked up from germline, CDR1 is GTSNPN and CDR2 is SVGIG (reference sequence). The CDR3 loop spans 14 amino acids. The V end was cut by 2 bases, the J end by 1 base, with 8 bases between. The CDR3 DNA reads as TGTGCCTGGAGTCTGATTGGAACTAATGAAAAACTGTTTTTT. It codes for CAWSLIGTNEKLFF. The full variable domain, completed using reference TRBV30 and TRBJ1-4, is SQTIHQWPATLVQPVGSPLSLECTVEGTSNPNLYWYRQAAGRGLQLLFYSVGIGQISSEVPQNLSASRPQDRQFILSSKKLLLSDSGFYLCAWSLIGTNEKLFFGSGTQLSVL.

The chain combines TRBV5-4 with TRBJ1-6; D is ambiguous. V was cut by 3 bases and J by 3 bases, with 16 bases left in between. This CDR3 is 17 amino acids long. Germline assignment: CDR1 SGHNT and CDR2 YYREEE (reference sequence). This CDR3 reads CASSSTAGRDYNSPLHF. The CDR3 coding sequence is TGTGCCAGCAGCTCCACGGCCGGTCGAGACTATAATTCACCCCTCCACTTT.